The 9 T cell receptor beta chains in this list originate from one sample, sequenced in a study of cytomegalovirus exposure and HLA in healthy donors. Amplification used 60 Vbeta primers and 13 Jbeta primers. Clones were sequenced by immunoSEQ multiplex PCR, and TCRdb holds only the in-frame ones, with some missing. The sample has 80,000 or so clones; roughly two thirds are singletons. Sequencing was done on a sample of PBMCs. Receptors were obtained from a man aged 55 to 70 in good health and CMV-seropositive.

V and J are TRBV7-2 and TRBJ1-1, with a weak D call TRBD1 (5 bases). This CDR3 contains 15 residues. V was clipped by 4 bases and J by 1 base, with 13 bases between them. Germline CDR1 SGHTA, CDR2 FQGNSA. The chain's CDR3 is CASSSRSTGNTEAFF. CDR3 sequence (DNA): TGTGCCAGCAGCTCTCGATCAACAGGGAACACTGAAGCTTTCTTT.

The V gene is TRBV6-5, the J gene TRBJ2-6; 7 bases align to TRBD1. The CDR3 has 15 amino acids. Germline CDR1 and CDR2: MNHEY and SVGAGI. V was clipped by 4 bases and J by 1 base; unmatched bases: 1. CDR3 nucleotide sequence: TGTGCCAGCAGTTCCAGGGGGTCTGGGGCCAACGTCCTGACTTTC. It is translated as CASSSRGSGANVLTF.

The genes are TRBV21-1 and TRBJ2-1; TRBD2 is the table's D call, not checked against the DNA. TRBV21-1 is a known pseudogene. The CDR3 spans 19 residues. The chain's CDR3 is CASSKSPAERARVYNEQFF. In DNA form, the CDR3 reads TGTGCCAGCAGCAAATCTCCGGCGGAGCGGGCGCGTGTCTACAATGAGCAGTTCTTC.

The chain combines TRBV5-1 with TRBJ2-5; 7 bases are a match to TRBD2. The end of the DNA fits TRBJ2-7 better, so the J call may be wrong. CDR3 length: 14 amino acids. Germline V lookup: CDR1 SGHRS, CDR2 YFSETQ. This CDR3 reads CATSPLGGAYEQYF. The CDR3 DNA sequence: TGCGCCACCTCCCCCTTGGGGGGGGCCTACGAGCAGTACTTC.

The V call is TRBV19, the J call TRBJ1-2; D uncertain. Germline CDR1 and CDR2: LNHDA and SQIVND (reference sequence). CDR3 length equals 14 residues. Trimming left V 1 base short and J 4 bases short, with 10 bases between. CDR3 in amino acids: CASSIVPGIYGYTF. For the CDR3, the DNA is TGTGCCAGTAGTATAGTCCCAGGCATCTATGGCTACACCTTC.

This chain links TRBV19 with TRBJ2-5; D ambiguous. Germline CDR1 and CDR2: LNHDA and SQIVND (reference sequence). The CDR3 is 15 amino acids. V was clipped by 0 bases and J by 0 bases, with 8 bases between them. The CDR3 nucleotides read TGTGCCAGTAGTATAGATGAGGATTACCAAGAGACCCAGTACTTC. Translation: CASSIDEDYQETQYF.

This chain uses TRBV28 with TRBJ1-1; no clear D gene. The CDR3 spans 15 residues. CDR1 MDHEN and CDR2 SYDVKM come from the germline V gene. Trimming took 6 bases from V and 4 from J, leaving 18 bases between them. DNA of the CDR3: TGTGCCAGCAGCCTCAATTCGGAGGGTTCCACTGAAGCTTTCTTT. It codes for CASSLNSEGSTEAFF.

V is TRBV9 and J is TRBJ2-2; 7 bases fit TRBD1. Germline CDR1 and CDR2: SGDLS and YYNGEE. The CDR3 is 14 amino acids. Trimming removed 0 bases from V and 7 bases from J; junction bases left unmatched: 3. This CDR3 reads CASSVGDSYGELFF. The DNA of the CDR3 is TGTGCCAGCAGCGTAGGGGACAGCTACGGGGAGCTGTTTTTT.

The genes are TRBV9 and TRBJ1-6; 7 bases agree with TRBD1. Trimming removed 2 bases from V and 6 bases from J; junction bases left unmatched: 2. The CDR3 spans 14 residues. Germline CDR1 reads SGDLS; CDR2 reads YYNGEE. CDR3: CASSVRDSNSPLHF. The CDR3 nucleotides read TGTGCCAGCAGCGTCCGGGACAGTAATTCACCCCTCCACTTT.